Each of the 19 T cell receptor beta chains below was sequenced from the same sample in a study of cytomegalovirus exposure and HLA in healthy donors. The PCR employed 60 Vbeta primers together with 13 Jbeta primers. Sequenced by immunoSEQ multiplex PCR; TCRdb stores in-frame clones only, minus some. The sample consists of some 180,000 clones, less than 90% of them appearing once. Sequenced material: PBMCs. These receptors were collected from a girl under three years old in good health and CMV-seronegative.

The table lists this clone with a count of one. V gene TRBV6-5 combines with J gene TRBJ1-5, with D perhaps TRBD1 (5 bases). Germline V gene sequence: CDR1 MNHEY, CDR2 SVGAGI. The CDR3 has 15 amino acids. The V and J ends lost 8 bases and 4 bases respectively, with 18 bases between them. CDR3 loop: CASGGGIYGNQPQHF. CDR3 coding DNA: TGTGCCAGCGGGGGAGGGATTTATGGGAATCAGCCCCAGCATTTT.

This rearrangement joins TRBV12-2 to TRBJ1-4. TRBV12-2 is annotated as a pseudogene. The CDR3 runs 20 residues. The CDR3 loop reads CASRLERDSREGATNEKLFF. DNA of the CDR3: TGTGCAAGTCGCTTAGAAAGGGACTCCCGGGAGGGGGCAACTAATGAAAAACTGTTTTTT.

V and J are TRBV6-6 and TRBJ2-3; 8 nucleotides agree with TRBD2. Germline V gives CDR1 MNHNY, CDR2 SVGAGI (reference sequence). Trimming cost V 7 bases and J 3 bases; bases outside gene matches: 9. The CDR3 is 15 amino acids. The CDR3 reads CASIRRGAETDTQYF. CDR3 nucleotides: TGTGCCAGCATCAGGCGGGGGGCCGAGACAGATACGCAGTATTTT.

This clone was observed a few times. The V gene is TRBV7-2, the J gene TRBJ1-1; 10 bases line up with TRBD1. Germline lookup yields CDR1 SGHTA and CDR2 FQGNSA. The CDR3 runs to 16 residues. With V trimmed by 5 bases and J by 7 bases, 13 bases remained unmatched. CDR3 in amino acids: CASSRPTGGAYIEAFF. CDR3 nucleotides: TGTGCCAGCAGCCGCCCGACAGGGGGCGCCTACATTGAAGCTTTCTTT. Full variable domain (remainder filled in from reference TRBV7-2 and TRBJ1-1): GAGVSQSPSNKVTEKGKDVELRCDPISGHTALYWYRQSLGQGLEFLIYFQGNSAPDKSGLPSDRFSAERTGGSVSTLTIQRTQQEDSAVYLCASSRPTGGAYIEAFFGQGTRLTVV.

The rearrangement uses TRBV19 and TRBJ1-2; TRBD1 matches 8 bases. CDR3 length equals 14 residues. Per the germline V gene, CDR1 is LNHDA and CDR2 is SQIVND (reference sequence). J lost 8 bases, V lost 5 bases, and 10 bases had no gene match. The CDR3 coding sequence is TGTGCCAGTAGTGTCTCCGGGACAGGTAACGGCTACACCTTC. This translates into CASSVSGTGNGYTF.

The V gene is TRBV6-4, the J gene TRBJ2-1, with a weak D call TRBD2 (6 bases). This CDR3 region has 18 residues. Trimming removed 4 bases from V and 5 bases from J, with 24 bases in between. CDR1 and CDR2 from the germline V gene are MRHNA and SNTAGT. The CDR3: CASSARGNDKYFNNEQFF. Here the CDR3 DNA reads TGTGCCAGCAGTGCCCGCGGGAACGACAAATATTTTAACAATGAGCAGTTCTTC.

The chain combines TRBV7-9 with TRBJ1-6; unclear D gene. V was cut by 5 bases and J by 0 bases, with 14 bases left in between. CDR1 and CDR2 (germline): SEHNR, FQNEAQ (reference sequence). The CDR3 is 17 residues long. For the CDR3, the DNA is TGTGCCAGCAGCCGCCGGGGAGGGAGCTCCTATAATTCACCCCTCCACTTT. Its protein product is CASSRRGGSSYNSPLHF.

V gene TRBV11-2 combines with J gene TRBJ2-5, with unresolved D. Deletions cut 2 bases from V and 2 bases from J, with 9 bases between. CDR3 length: 14 residues. Germline V gene sequence: CDR1 SGHAT, CDR2 FQNNGV. The CDR3 region has the DNA TGTGCCAGCAGCTTAACCCAGACTCAAGAGACCCAGTACTTC. As protein: CASSLTQTQETQYF.

The chain is built from TRBV11-2 and TRBJ1-6; D uncertain. Trimming left V 1 base short and J 4 bases short, with 17 bases between. In germline, CDR1 is SGHAT, CDR2 FQNNGV. This CDR3 is 18 amino acids long. DNA for the CDR3: TGTGCCAGCAGCTTAGTCCCCCTAGGTACCCCTTATAATTCACCCCTCCACTTT. This sequence encodes CASSLVPLGTPYNSPLHF.

The V call is TRBV19, the J call TRBJ1-4; D is undetermined. V lost 6 bases to trimming and J lost 4 bases, with 15 bases between them. Germline CDR1 reads LNHDA; CDR2 reads SQIVND (reference sequence). CDR3 size: 15 residues. Written as DNA, the CDR3 is TGTGCCAGTAGAACTCCTGCAGCGGTTAATGAAAAACTGTTTTTT. Its protein is CASRTPAAVNEKLFF.

This chain joins TRBV11-2 and TRBJ2-7; the D is unclear. Trimming shortened V by 5 bases and J by 0 bases, and 20 bases separated the two germline ends. Germline V gives CDR1 SGHAT, CDR2 FQNNGV. The CDR3 length is 17 residues. The CDR3 region is CASSPYPSPRYSYEQYF. The CDR3 DNA sequence: TGTGCCAGCAGCCCCTACCCCTCCCCCCGATACTCCTACGAGCAGTACTTC. Variable domain in full (rest from reference TRBV11-2 and TRBJ2-7): EAGVAQSPRYKIIEKRQSVAFWCNPISGHATLYWYQQILGQGPKLLIQFQNNGVVDDSQLPKDRFSAERLKGVDSTLKIQPAKLEDSAVYLCASSPYPSPRYSYEQYFGPGTRLTVT.

The chain combines TRBV10-1 with TRBJ2-5; a weak D match, TRBD2 (5 bases). V lost 10 bases, J lost 2 bases, and 8 bases lay in between. The germline V gene has CDR1 WNHNN and CDR2 SYGVQD (reference sequence). This CDR3 contains 11 residues. CDR3 DNA sequence: TGCGCCAATGGGAGACAAGAGACCCAGTACTTC. Its protein product is CANGRQETQYF.

This chain uses TRBV4-2 with TRBJ2-5, with 9 bases matching TRBD2. In germline, CDR1 is LGHNA, CDR2 YNFKEQ. V dropped 4 bases and J dropped 2; count of bases not matched to a gene: 11. This CDR3 is 17 amino acids long. CDR3 loop: CASSLRTSSGDQETQYF. CDR3 nucleotide sequence: TGTGCCAGCAGCCTAAGGACCTCTAGCGGGGATCAAGAGACCCAGTACTTC.

This clone has a single count. V usage is TRBV5-1 and J usage is TRBJ2-5; D remains ambiguous. CDR1 SGHRS and CDR2 YFSETQ come from the germline V gene. V lost 2 bases and J 4 bases, leaving 6 bases between the germline ends. CDR3 size: 12 residues. The CDR3 DNA is TGCGCCAGCAGCTTTTCGGGAGAGACCCAGTACTTC. Encoded protein: CASSFSGETQYF.

The chain employs TRBV6-5 and TRBJ2-5, with D perhaps TRBD1 (5 bases). Trimming took 0 bases from V and 3 from J, leaving 8 bases between them. This CDR3 is 14 amino acids long. Germline V CDR1 and CDR2: MNHEY, SVGAGI. The CDR3, as DNA: TGTGCCAGCAGTTACTCGGGCAGGGAAGAGACCCAGTACTTC. It is translated as CASSYSGREETQYF.

This clone was seen a handful of times. The chain recombines TRBV27 with TRBJ2-7, with 8 bases fitting TRBD1. This CDR3 has 14 amino acids. Germline values: CDR1 MNHEY, CDR2 SMNVEV (reference sequence). Unmatched junction bases numbered 10, after V lost 8 bases and J lost 4 bases. The CDR3 DNA sequence: TGTGCCAGCTGGGACAGGCAGCTTAGATACGAGCAGTACTTC. Amino acids: CASWDRQLRYEQYF.

The rearrangement joins TRBV18 to TRBJ2-3; 12 bases fit TRBD2. Losses at the gene ends were 6 bases for V and 7 bases for J; bases not matched to a gene: 8. This CDR3 spans 15 amino acids. Germline-derived CDR1 and CDR2 are KGHSH and LQKENI. The CDR3 coding sequence is TGTGCCAGCTCTCGTGGACTAGCGGGAATTAATACGCAGTATTTT. Translating it yields CASSRGLAGINTQYF. Filled out from reference TRBV18 and TRBJ2-3, the complete variable domain reads NAGVMQNPRHLVRRRGQEARLRCSPMKGHSHVYWYRQLPEEGLKFMVYLQKENIIDESGMPKERFSAEFPKEGPSILRIQQVVRGDSAAYFCASSRGLAGINTQYFGPGTRLTVL.

The chain joins TRBV4-2 to TRBJ2-7, with 13 bases aligning to TRBD2. Losses at the gene ends were 2 bases for V and 2 bases for J; bases not matched to a gene: 6. This CDR3 has 17 amino acids. Germline lookup yields CDR1 LGHNA and CDR2 YNFKEQ. The CDR3 sequence: CASSQKKTSGGTYEQYF. Here the CDR3 DNA reads TGTGCCAGCAGCCAAAAAAAGACTAGCGGGGGGACCTACGAGCAGTACTTC.

The V gene is TRBV7-8, the J gene TRBJ1-4; D is unclear. CDR3 length: 14 residues. The V and J ends lost 1 base and 4 bases respectively, with 7 bases between them. The germline CDR1 and CDR2 sequences are SGHVS and FQNEAQ. The CDR3 reads CASSLVWSNEKLFF. The DNA of the CDR3 is TGTGCCAGCAGCTTAGTTTGGAGTAATGAAAAACTGTTTTTT.